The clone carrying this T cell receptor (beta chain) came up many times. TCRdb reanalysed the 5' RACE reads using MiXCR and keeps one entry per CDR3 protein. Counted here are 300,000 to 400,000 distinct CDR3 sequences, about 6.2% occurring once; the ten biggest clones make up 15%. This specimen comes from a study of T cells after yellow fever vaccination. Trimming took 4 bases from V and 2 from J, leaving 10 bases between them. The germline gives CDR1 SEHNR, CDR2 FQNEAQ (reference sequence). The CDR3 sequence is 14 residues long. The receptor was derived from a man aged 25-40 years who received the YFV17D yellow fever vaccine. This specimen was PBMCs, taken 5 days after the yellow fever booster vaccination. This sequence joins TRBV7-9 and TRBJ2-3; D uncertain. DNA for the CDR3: TGTGCCAGCAGCTCTCGCGACACCACAGATACGCAGTATTTT. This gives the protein CASSSRDTTDTQYF.